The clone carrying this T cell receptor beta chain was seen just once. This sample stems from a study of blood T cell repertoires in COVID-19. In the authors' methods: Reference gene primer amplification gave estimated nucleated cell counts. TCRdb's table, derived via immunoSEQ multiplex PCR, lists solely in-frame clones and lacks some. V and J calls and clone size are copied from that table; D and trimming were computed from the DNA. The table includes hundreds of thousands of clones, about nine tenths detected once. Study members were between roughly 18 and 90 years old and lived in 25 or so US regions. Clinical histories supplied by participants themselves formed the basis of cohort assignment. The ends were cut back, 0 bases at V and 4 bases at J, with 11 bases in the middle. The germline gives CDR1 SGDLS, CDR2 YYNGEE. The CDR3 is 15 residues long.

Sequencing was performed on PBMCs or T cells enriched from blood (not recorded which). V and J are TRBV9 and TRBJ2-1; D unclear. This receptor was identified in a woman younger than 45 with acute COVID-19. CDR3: CASSVVPRSYNEQFF. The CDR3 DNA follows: TGTGCCAGCAGCGTAGTCCCCCGTTCTTACAATGAGCAGTTCTTC.